The 26 T cell receptor beta chains listed next were all sequenced from one sample in a study of T cell responses to AZD1222 COVID-19 vaccine. This table comes from immunoSEQ multiplex PCR, and its TCRdb copy is limited to in-frame clones, with some not included. The data contain 95,000 to 150,000 clones, roughly nine tenths of them seen just once; the ten biggest clones take up more than 4.5%. Sample: peripheral blood, taken on day 0 of AZD1222 vaccination. These receptors were obtained from an adult in good health.

J is TRBJ2-7 and V is TRBV5-1; 9 bases agree with TRBD1. V trimming: 4 bases; J trimming: 5 bases; junction bases outside the gene matches: 10. Germline CDR1 is SGHRS and CDR2 is YFSETQ. CDR3 length: 15 residues. CDR3 region: CASSTPGQGPHEQYF. Here the CDR3 DNA reads TGCGCCAGCAGCACCCCGGGACAGGGTCCCCACGAGCAGTACTTC. The variable domain in full, with the rest retrieved from reference TRBV5-1 and TRBJ2-7, is KAGVTQTPRYLIKTRGQQVTLSCSPISGHRSVSWYQQTPGQGLQFLFEYFSETQRNKGNFPGRFSGRQFSNSRSEMNVSTLELGDSALYLCASSTPGQGPHEQYFGPGTRLTVT.

The DNA of the CDR3 is TGTGCCAGCCGGGAGTATGGATCACCCCTCCACTTT. Its translation is CASREYGSPLHF. The gene calls are TRBV6-5 and TRBJ1-6; D gene ambiguous. Per the germline V gene, CDR1 is MNHEY and CDR2 is SVGAGI. This CDR3 contains 12 residues. The V end lost 8 bases, the J end lost 10 bases, and 12 bases lay between the germline ends.

The rearrangement links TRBV2 to TRBJ2-3, with D uncertain. The germline gives CDR1 SNHLY, CDR2 FYNNEI. V was pared by 5 bases and J by 5 bases, with 17 bases between. CDR3 size: 15 residues. CDR3 region: CASSKSTRIGDTQYF. The CDR3 coding sequence is TGTGCCAGCAGTAAATCGACACGAATTGGAGATACGCAGTATTTT.

The chain recombines TRBV18 with TRBJ1-1; 7 nucleotides line up with TRBD1. The germline V gene encodes CDR1 KGHSH and CDR2 LQKENI. This CDR3 region has 13 residues. The trim removed 8 bases at V and 1 base at J, leaving 4 bases unmatched. The DNA for the CDR3 is TGTGCCAGCGGGGGGGACAGGAACACTGAAGCTTTCTTT. Translated, it gives CASGGDRNTEAFF.

The genes are TRBV9 and TRBJ2-2; D is undetermined. V was cut by 4 bases and J by 4 bases, with 11 bases left in between. This CDR3 spans 14 amino acids. Germline V gives CDR1 SGDLS, CDR2 YYNGEE. CDR3 nucleotide sequence: TGTGCCAGCAGCTTCCGGACGTTCACCGGGGAGCTGTTTTTT. This sequence encodes CASSFRTFTGELFF.

The V and J genes are TRBV12-3 or TRBV12-4 and TRBJ2-2; D is ambiguous. This CDR3 spans 11 amino acids. Trimming took 8 bases from V and 5 from J, leaving 6 bases between them. The CDR3: CASQYTGELFF. CDR3 nucleotides: TGTGCCAGCCAATATACCGGGGAGCTGTTTTTT.

The CDR3 DNA sequence: TGTGCCAGCAGCGTAGGCGGCGGACGGAACTATGGCTACACCTTC. The encoded protein is CASSVGGGRNYGYTF. The chain carries TRBV9 and TRBJ1-2; no clear D gene. The CDR3 is 15 residues long. V lost 0 bases and J 2 bases, leaving 11 bases between the germline ends. Germline CDR1 reads SGDLS; CDR2 reads YYNGEE.

The chain uses TRBV7-9 and TRBJ1-5; D is undetermined. Trimming pared 6 bases from V and 3 bases from J, leaving 21 bases between. CDR1 and CDR2 from the germline V gene are SEHNR and FQNEAQ (reference sequence). The CDR3 contains 17 residues. The CDR3 region has the DNA TGTGCCAGCAGTTCTGACACTCGGGTCCAGTCCAATCAGCCCCAGCATTTT. Translation gives CASSSDTRVQSNQPQHF.

This clone was seen only once. The genes are TRBV19 and TRBJ2-2; 8 nucleotides align to TRBD1. With 6 bases clipped from V and 8 bases from J, the junction kept 11 bases outside the gene matches. Germline lookup yields CDR1 LNHDA and CDR2 SQIVND (reference sequence). The CDR3 has 15 residues. The CDR3 sequence is CASRTTGVGTGELFF. The CDR3 DNA follows: TGTGCCAGTAGGACGACAGGGGTGGGCACAGGGGAGCTGTTTTTT.

The J gene is TRBJ2-2, the V gene TRBV19; possibly TRBD1 for D (5 bases). Trimming left V 1 base short and J 2 bases short, with 8 bases between. Germline values: CDR1 LNHDA, CDR2 SQIVND (reference sequence). The CDR3 runs 15 residues. CDR3 amino acids: CASSIGTSNTGELFF. DNA of the CDR3: TGTGCCAGTAGTATAGGGACAAGTAACACCGGGGAGCTGTTTTTT.

The V and J genes are TRBV12-3 or TRBV12-4 and TRBJ2-1; D is unclear. The CDR3 runs to 12 residues. The ends were cut back, 4 bases at V and 6 bases at J, with 7 bases in the middle. The CDR3 protein is CASSSTGNEQFF. In DNA, the CDR3 is TGTGCCAGCAGTTCGACCGGCAATGAGCAGTTCTTC.

J is TRBJ2-4 and V is TRBV2; no clear D. Germline values: CDR1 SNHLY, CDR2 FYNNEI. Trimming left V 2 bases short and J 7 bases short, with 6 bases between. CDR3 length: 12 residues. CDR3 residues: CASSESNNIQYF. The CDR3 DNA reads TGTGCCAGCAGTGAATCTAACAACATTCAGTACTTC.

The chain has TRBV12-3 or TRBV12-4 and TRBJ1-4; D possibly corresponds to TRBD1 (5 bases). V was clipped by 3 bases and J by 10 bases, with 9 bases between them. CDR3 size: 12 residues. The CDR3 loop is CASSFEGTKLFF. CDR3 sequence (DNA): TGTGCCAGCAGTTTCGAAGGGACAAAACTGTTTTTT.

V is TRBV19 and J is TRBJ1-5; D possibly corresponds to TRBD1 (6 bases). CDR3 length: 13 residues. CDR1 and CDR2 (germline): LNHDA, SQIVND (reference sequence). Between the trimmed V and J ends, which lost 5 bases and 7 bases, there was a span of 12 bases. The CDR3 bases are TGTGCCAGTAGTCAGGGGTACAACCAGCCCCAGCATTTT. Its protein is CASSQGYNQPQHF.

CDR3: CASSLSEPSYEQYF. CDR3 in DNA: TGTGCCAGCAGTTTGAGCGAGCCCTCCTACGAGCAGTACTTC. The chain links TRBV27 to TRBJ2-7, with unresolved D. The CDR3 length is 14 residues. Germline-derived CDR1 and CDR2 are MNHEY and SMNVEV (reference sequence). The V and J ends lost 3 bases and 0 bases respectively, with 9 bases between them.

The rearrangement links TRBV6-5 to TRBJ2-2; D unresolved. Germline CDR1 and CDR2: MNHEY and SVGAGI. This CDR3 comprises 12 residues. V gave up 7 bases and J gave up 4 bases, with 7 bases separating them. The CDR3 DNA follows: TGTGCCAGCACCCAGTCCACCGGGGAGCTGTTTTTT. Residues: CASTQSTGELFF.

This sequence joins TRBV6-5 and TRBJ1-1, with D possibly matching TRBD1 (5 bases). V lost 3 bases to trimming and J lost 4 bases, with 12 bases between them. CDR1 is MNHEY and CDR2 is SVGAGI in the germline V gene. The CDR3 extends over 14 amino acids. The CDR3 bases are TGTGCCAGCAGTTATACAGGTCTTGGCACTGAAGCTTTCTTT. Protein: CASSYTGLGTEAFF.

The chain employs TRBV5-1 and TRBJ2-1; TRBD1 is a possible D gene (7 bases). Trimming stripped 2 bases from V and 4 bases from J, with 13 bases between. Germline values: CDR1 SGHRS, CDR2 YFSETQ. CDR3 length: 15 residues. The CDR3 bases are TGCGCCAGCAGCTTAGGGGGGACAGCGTACAATGAGCAGTTCTTC. Amino acids: CASSLGGTAYNEQFF.

The rearrangement uses TRBV18 and TRBJ2-2; D perhaps matches TRBD2 (5 bases). This CDR3 contains 15 residues. Per germline, CDR1 KGHSH and CDR2 LQKENI. Trimming took 3 bases from V and 5 from J, leaving 13 bases between them. CDR3 amino acids: CASSPPGMGTGELFF. CDR3 nucleotide sequence: TGTGCCAGCTCACCGCCGGGGATGGGAACCGGGGAGCTGTTTTTT.

The chain employs TRBV14 and TRBJ2-5; D gene unclear. The CDR3 is made up of 15 amino acids. Trimming removed 4 bases from V and 1 base from J, with 13 bases in between. Germline V gene sequence: CDR1 SGHDN, CDR2 FVKESK. CDR3 loop: CASSRALIPQETQYF. Here the CDR3 DNA reads TGTGCCAGCAGCCGCGCTCTTATACCCCAAGAGACCCAGTACTTC.

CDR3 in DNA: TGTGCCAGCAGTTTGGTAGACACTGAAGCTTTCTTT. Encoded protein: CASSLVDTEAFF. This chain connects TRBV28 to TRBJ1-1; D uncertain. CDR1 is MDHEN, CDR2 SYDVKM, per germline. V was trimmed by 3 bases and J by 3 bases, leaving 5 bases between them. The CDR3 sequence is 12 residues long.

The chain couples TRBV7-2 to TRBJ1-1; D uncertain. There are 15 residues in the CDR3. Germline V gives CDR1 SGHTA, CDR2 FQGNSA. V was shortened by 4 bases and J by 0 bases, with 12 bases between the two germline ends. The CDR3 DNA follows: TGTGCCAGCAGCTCCGGACCATTCATGAACACTGAAGCTTTCTTT. Translating gives CASSSGPFMNTEAFF.

V usage is TRBV29-1 and J usage is TRBJ1-1; D perhaps matches TRBD1 (5 bases). The CDR3 is made up of 11 amino acids. The germline V gene encodes CDR1 SQVTM and CDR2 ANQGSEA. Trimming took off 7 bases at V and 11 bases at J, with 17 bases between the two ends. CDR3 DNA: TGCAGCGCCGAGACAGCCACCCGGGCTTTCTTT. Its translation is CSAETATRAFF.

This chain links TRBV7-6 with TRBJ2-7; the D is unclear. CDR1 is SGHVS and CDR2 is FNYEAQ in the germline V gene. Trimming cost V 1 base and J 3 bases, with 7 bases left between them. CDR3 length equals 13 residues. The CDR3 DNA is TGTGCCAGCAGCTTAGAACTGGGCTACGAGCAGTACTTC. Encoded protein: CASSLELGYEQYF.

This chain links TRBV24-1 with TRBJ2-7; D is unresolved. This CDR3 is 13 amino acids long. Germline V gives CDR1 KGHDR, CDR2 SFDVKD. The germline V and J ends were trimmed by 3 bases and 4 bases, with 9 bases remaining between them. The CDR3 DNA is TGTGCCACCAGTGATCCAGTCACTTACGAGCAGTACTTC. Residues: CATSDPVTYEQYF.

This chain joins TRBV6-6 and TRBJ1-5; possible D gene TRBD1, 5 bases. The germline V gene encodes CDR1 MNHNY and CDR2 SVGAGI (reference sequence). V shed 4 bases and J shed 6 bases, with 13 bases lying between them. The CDR3 length is 14 residues. CDR3 loop: CASSFKGLSQPQHF. In DNA, the CDR3 is TGTGCCAGCAGTTTTAAGGGACTGTCTCAGCCCCAGCATTTT.